The 30 T cell receptor beta chains presented below share a single source sample, sequenced in a study of blood T cells in healthy people across ages. Together with a sample-barcoded 5' primer, a J-beta primer mix was included in a second PCR lasting roughly 7 to 11 cycles. TCRdb reprocessed the 5' RACE reads with MiXCR, giving one entry per CDR3 protein. In the table there are about 760,000 distinct CDR3 sequences, 25% of which are singletons. These sequences were also reported in another study, on T cells of mothers and their children.

What was sequenced was blood. These receptors all stem from a boy aged 5-17 years in good health.

The chain carries TRBV7-3 and TRBJ2-1; D is unresolved. The CDR3 covers 15 residues. Between the trimmed V and J ends, which lost 5 bases and 0 bases, there was a span of 11 bases. Germline V gives CDR1 SGHTA, CDR2 FQGTGA. CDR3 protein: CASSPSPGSYNEQFF. As DNA, the CDR3 is TGTGCCAGCAGCCCAAGTCCGGGCTCCTACAATGAGCAGTTCTTC.

This clonotype was counted a few times. The J gene is TRBJ2-7, the V gene TRBV27, with 8 bases fitting TRBD2. Per the germline V gene, CDR1 is MNHEY and CDR2 is SMNVEV (reference sequence). The CDR3 runs 16 residues. V lost 2 bases to trimming and J lost 1 base; unmatched junction nucleotides: 7. Here the CDR3 DNA reads TGTGCCAGCAGTTTAGGCTGGCGGGAGGCATCCTACGAGCAGTACTTC. It yields the protein CASSLGWREASYEQYF.

This clonotype was seen more than once but under ten times. This sequence joins TRBV5-1 and TRBJ2-5, with 7 nucleotides matching TRBD1. The CDR3 extends over 15 amino acids. Trimming at V came to 3 bases and at J to 5 bases, leaving 10 bases not matched to a gene. Germline CDR1 SGHRS, CDR2 YFSETQ. Here the CDR3 reads CASSSVQGQGETQYF. In DNA, the CDR3 is TGCGCCAGCAGCTCGGTACAGGGGCAAGGGGAGACCCAGTACTTC.

The J gene is TRBJ2-4, the V gene TRBV20-1; 8 bases map to TRBD2. The germline V gene encodes CDR1 DFQATT and CDR2 SNEGSKA (reference sequence). J lost 5 bases, V lost 6 bases, and 12 bases had no gene match. The CDR3 consists of 15 residues. The CDR3 here is CSAPSGRGDENIQYF. The CDR3 DNA reads as TGCAGTGCCCCTTCTGGGCGGGGGGACGAAAACATTCAGTACTTC.

This clonotype appeared a few times. The gene calls are TRBV7-6 and TRBJ2-5; 7 bases are shared with TRBD2. The CDR3 has 14 residues. The germline gives CDR1 SGHVS, CDR2 FNYEAQ. J gave up 5 bases and V 5 bases, and 8 bases lay outside the gene matches. Here the CDR3 DNA reads TGTGCCAGCAGCCCCCTAGCGGAGGGGGAGACCCAGTACTTC. This codes for CASSPLAEGETQYF.

This clonotype was picked up one time. The V gene is TRBV20-1, the J gene TRBJ2-1, with 11 bases lining up with TRBD2. V dropped 1 base and J dropped 3; count of bases not matched to a gene: 11. Germline V lookup: CDR1 DFQATT, CDR2 SNEGSKA (reference sequence). The CDR3 runs 18 residues. In nucleotides, the CDR3 is TGCAGTGCTAGAGCTATACTAGCGGGAGCATCGGACTACAATGAGCAGTTCTTC. This sequence encodes CSARAILAGASDYNEQFF.

The chain joins TRBV27 to TRBJ2-5, with D perhaps TRBD2 (5 bases). The J call may be in error: the DNA end matches TRBJ2-1 better. From germline, CDR1 is MNHEY and CDR2 SMNVEV (reference sequence). This CDR3 region has 16 residues. The CDR3 nucleotides read TGTGCCAGCAGTGTCAGCGGACCGCGCCTTGGGAATGAGCAGTTCTTC. The encoded protein is CASSVSGPRLGNEQFF.

The chain combines TRBV7-2 with TRBJ2-1, with TRBD2 matching 8 bases. This CDR3 region has 15 residues. The junction had 7 bases not matched to a gene; V was cut back by 5 bases and J by 4 bases. Per the germline V gene, CDR1 is SGHTA and CDR2 is FQGNSA. CDR3 region: CASSPTSGLYNEQFF. DNA of the CDR3: TGTGCCAGCAGCCCCACTAGCGGACTTTACAATGAGCAGTTCTTC.

This clonotype was counted only a few times. The CDR3 DNA reads TGCAGCGTCGCGAGCTCACTGACTACTCTAGGGCCCAGCTCCTACAATGAGCAGTTCTTC. Translating it yields CSVASSLTTLGPSSYNEQFF. The rearrangement joins TRBV29-1 to TRBJ2-1, with TRBD2 as a possible D gene (5 bases). Germline values: CDR1 SQVTM, CDR2 ANQGSEA. V was shortened by 6 bases and J by 0 bases, with 30 bases between the two germline ends. The length of the CDR3 is 20 residues.

The rearrangement uses TRBV9 and TRBJ2-7, with 11 bases aligning to TRBD2. V was pared by 3 bases and J by 1 base, with 6 bases of the junction left unmatched. CDR3 size: 16 residues. Germline lookup yields CDR1 SGDLS and CDR2 YYNGEE. The CDR3 nucleotides read TGTGCCAGCAGCGAGGGACTAGCGGCTTCATCCTACGAGCAGTACTTC. It yields the protein CASSEGLAASSYEQYF.

V is TRBV5-4 and J is TRBJ2-5; perhaps TRBD1 as D (6 bases). Trimming left V 4 bases short and J 5 bases short, with 18 bases between. From germline, CDR1 is SGHNT and CDR2 YYREEE (reference sequence). The length of the CDR3 is 15 residues. This CDR3 reads CASSPQGVGIETQYF. CDR3 DNA: TGTGCCAGCAGCCCACAGGGTGTGGGTATCGAGACCCAGTACTTC.

CDR3 nucleotide sequence: TGTGCCAGCAGCGTAGCCTTTGGAAGGGACCAGTACTTC. The encoded protein is CASSVAFGRDQYF. The chain joins TRBV9 to TRBJ2-5, with D hard to call. The CDR3 is made up of 13 amino acids. Germline values: CDR1 SGDLS, CDR2 YYNGEE. Trimming left V 0 bases short and J 10 bases short, with 13 bases between.

The rearrangement uses TRBV10-3 and TRBJ2-1; a possible D gene is TRBD1 (5 bases). This CDR3 region has 16 residues. From germline, CDR1 is ENHRY and CDR2 SYGVKD. V lost 3 bases to trimming and J lost 5 bases, with 17 bases between them. The CDR3 bases are TGTGCCATCAGTGAACTCGCAAGGGGTAAGGACAATGAGCAGTTCTTC. As protein: CAISELARGKDNEQFF.

This clonotype was observed a few times. This chain uses TRBV29-1 with TRBJ2-7, with a tentative D call TRBD2 (6 bases). V lost 3 bases and J 7 bases, leaving 10 bases between the germline ends. Germline V CDR1 and CDR2: SQVTM, ANQGSEA. The CDR3 consists of 11 residues. CDR3: CSVEGLWEQYF. In DNA form, the CDR3 reads TGCAGCGTTGAGGGACTGTGGGAGCAGTACTTC.

The rearrangement joins TRBV20-1 to TRBJ1-4, with D possibly matching TRBD1 (6 bases). The germline CDR1 and CDR2 sequences are DFQATT and SNEGSKA (reference sequence). Trimming stripped 2 bases from V and 0 bases from J, with 13 bases between. The CDR3 has 16 amino acids. The DNA for the CDR3 is TGCAGTGCTAGATTCCCTCCAGGGGCAACTAATGAAAAACTGTTTTTT. This encodes CSARFPPGATNEKLFF.

This clonotype was observed a single time. The genes are TRBV27 and TRBJ2-1; D is possibly TRBD2 (6 bases). Germline CDR1 and CDR2: MNHEY and SMNVEV (reference sequence). V lost 6 bases and J lost 4, with 19 bases in between. The CDR3 runs to 16 residues. CDR3 region: CASSSTWRGGYNEQFF. CDR3 nucleotides: TGTGCCAGCAGCTCAACTTGGCGAGGAGGGTACAATGAGCAGTTCTTC.

This rearrangement joins TRBV7-9 to TRBJ2-2; D possibly corresponds to TRBD1 (6 bases). In germline, CDR1 is SEHNR, CDR2 FQNEAQ (reference sequence). The CDR3 totals 15 residues. V dropped 2 bases and J dropped 7 bases, with 14 bases sitting between them. CDR3 sequence reads: CASSLIRGDGGELFF. CDR3 DNA: TGTGCCAGCAGCTTAATCAGGGGCGATGGCGGGGAGCTGTTTTTT.

This clonotype was found a few times. The chain combines TRBV27 with TRBJ2-5; D not resolved. The DNA end is more similar to TRBJ2-1, so the J call may be wrong. Per the germline V gene, CDR1 is MNHEY and CDR2 is SMNVEV (reference sequence). This CDR3 has 15 amino acids. CDR3 region: CASSLLTPLHNEQFF. In DNA form, the CDR3 reads TGTGCCAGCAGTCTTTTGACCCCGCTCCACAATGAGCAGTTCTTC.

This clonotype has a handful of counts. For the CDR3, the DNA is TGCGCCAGCAGCCAAGATTCGGGACGCGCTGAAGCTTTCTTT. This gives the protein CASSQDSGRAEAFF. The rearrangement uses TRBV4-3 and TRBJ1-1, with D perhaps TRBD1 (5 bases). The CDR3 runs 14 residues. Germline V gives CDR1 LGHNA, CDR2 YSLEER. V was clipped by 0 bases and J by 6 bases, with 11 bases between them.

The count of this clonotype is one. The chain is built from TRBV29-1 and TRBJ2-7; the D gene could be TRBD1 or TRBD2 (5 bases each). The CDR3 covers 13 residues. The V and J ends lost 3 bases and 2 bases respectively, with 11 bases between them. CDR1 SQVTM and CDR2 ANQGSEA come from the germline V gene. The chain's CDR3 is CSVEGVEAYEQYF. CDR3 coding DNA: TGCAGCGTTGAGGGGGTCGAGGCCTACGAGCAGTACTTC.

The chain joins TRBV7-9 to TRBJ2-1, with D possibly matching TRBD1 (8 bases). V lost 5 bases and J lost 5, with 22 bases in between. The length of the CDR3 is 17 residues. Germline V gene data show CDR1 as SEHNR and CDR2 as FQNEAQ (reference sequence). The CDR3 loop is CASSPRTGRAWDNEQFF. CDR3 DNA sequence: TGTGCCAGCAGCCCCCGGACAGGGAGGGCTTGGGACAATGAGCAGTTCTTC. The entire variable domain, with the rest obtained from reference TRBV7-9 and TRBJ2-1, is as follows: DTGVSQNPRHKITKRGQNVTFRCDPISEHNRLYWYRQTLGQGPEFLTYFQNEAQLEKSRLLSDRFSAERPKGSFSTLEIQRTEQGDSAMYLCASSPRTGRAWDNEQFFGPGTRLTVL.

This clonotype was observed a handful of times. V usage is TRBV20-1 and J usage is TRBJ1-5, with 7 positions matching TRBD1. The V and J ends lost 6 bases and 0 bases, in that order; junction bases with no gene match: 11. The length of the CDR3 is 16 residues. The germline V gene has CDR1 DFQATT and CDR2 SNEGSKA (reference sequence). CDR3 protein: CSATDRDAYSNQPQHF. DNA of the CDR3: TGCAGTGCGACAGACAGGGACGCATATAGCAATCAGCCCCAGCATTTT.

This CDR3 is CASTAEGEQFF. CDR3 nucleotides: TGTGCCAGCACCGCAGAGGGTGAGCAGTTCTTC. The V call is TRBV7-2, the J call TRBJ2-1; D possibly corresponds to TRBD2 (5 bases). CDR1 SGHTA and CDR2 FQGNSA come from the germline V gene. Trimming left V 7 bases short and J 9 bases short, with 10 bases between. This CDR3 is built from 11 residues.

This chain joins TRBV12-3 or TRBV12-4 and TRBJ2-7; 9 bases fit TRBD1. CDR3 size: 16 residues. V dropped 5 bases and J dropped 2; count of bases not matched to a gene: 10. The CDR3, as DNA: TGTGCCAGCAGTCAACACACCGGGACAGGGACCTACGAGCAGTACTTC. Amino acids: CASSQHTGTGTYEQYF.

This clonotype was found a few times. V and J are TRBV5-1 and TRBJ2-5; 10 nucleotides agree with TRBD1. The CDR3 consists of 15 residues. The ends lost 1 base at V and 7 bases at J; junction bases unmatched: 7. Germline V lookup: CDR1 SGHRS, CDR2 YFSETQ. The CDR3 loop reads CASSLWDRGSGTQYF. The DNA for the CDR3 is TGCGCCAGCAGCTTGTGGGACAGGGGCTCGGGGACCCAGTACTTC.

The chain is built from TRBV5-4 and TRBJ1-1; D is possibly TRBD1 (5 bases). V was pared by 4 bases and J by 3 bases, with 16 bases between. The CDR3 runs 15 residues. Germline values: CDR1 SGHNT, CDR2 YYREEE (reference sequence). The CDR3 DNA reads TGTGCCAGCAGCCGACTAGCGGGGCTAGACACTGAAGCTTTCTTT. As protein: CASSRLAGLDTEAFF.

The chain employs TRBV15 and TRBJ2-1; TRBD1 matches at 9 bases. Gene TRBJ2-5 matches the end of the DNA better, so the J call may be wrong. The CDR3 has 16 residues. Germline CDR1 and CDR2: LNHNV and YYDKDF (reference sequence). The CDR3 coding sequence is TGTGCCACCAGCAGAGATAGAACAGGGGGCCGGGAGACCCAGTACTTC. Translation: CATSRDRTGGRETQYF.

The chain is built from TRBV28 and TRBJ2-5, with D possibly TRBD1 on 6 matching bases. The J call may be faulty, since TRBJ2-7 better matches the DNA end. The V gene's germline CDR1 is MDHEN and CDR2 SYDVKM. This CDR3 region has 16 residues. The CDR3 nucleotides read TGTGCCAGCAGTTTAAGGGGGACCGCAGCTTCCTACGAGCAGTACTTC. This sequence encodes CASSLRGTAASYEQYF.

This chain uses TRBV2 with TRBJ1-1; 7 bases are shared with TRBD1. Trimming cost V 4 bases and J 4 bases; bases outside gene matches: 6. From germline, CDR1 is SNHLY and CDR2 FYNNEI. This CDR3 is built from 14 residues. The CDR3 nucleotides are TGTGCCAGCAGTGGACAGGGCGGGAGCACTGAAGCTTTCTTT. Protein: CASSGQGGSTEAFF.

CDR3 nucleotide sequence: TGCAGTGGGGGATTTCTAGCGGGTCGCACAGATACGCAGTATTTT. It codes for CSGGFLAGRTDTQYF. The V call is TRBV20-1, the J call TRBJ2-3; 8 bases are a match to TRBD2. This CDR3 is built from 15 residues. Per the germline V gene, CDR1 is DFQATT and CDR2 is SNEGSKA (reference sequence). V dropped 7 bases and J dropped 1; count of bases not matched to a gene: 10.